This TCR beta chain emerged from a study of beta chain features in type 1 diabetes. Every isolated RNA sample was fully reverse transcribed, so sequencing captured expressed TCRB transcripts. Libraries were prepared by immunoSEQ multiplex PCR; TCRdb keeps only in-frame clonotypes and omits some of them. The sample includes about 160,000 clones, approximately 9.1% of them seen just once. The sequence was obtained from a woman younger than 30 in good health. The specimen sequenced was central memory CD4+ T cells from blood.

The CDR3 bases are TGTGCCTGGAGTCTAAGAGGTCGGGCCGGGGAGCTGTTTTTT. This translates into CAWSLRGRAGELFF. The gene calls are TRBV30 and TRBJ2-2; no clear D. CDR1 is GTSNPN and CDR2 is SVGIG in the germline V gene (reference sequence). The CDR3 is made up of 14 amino acids. The germline V and J ends were trimmed by 2 bases and 6 bases, with 13 bases remaining between them.